This is a list of T cell receptor beta chains from one sample in a study of blood T cell repertoires in COVID-19. The method was immunoSEQ multiplex PCR; TCRdb's version includes in-frame clones alone and lacks a portion of them. The table lists 110,000 or so clones, about 89% of them singletons. Specimen: peripheral blood. These receptors came from a human donor with acute or convalescent COVID-19. The donor label of this sample is uncertain. Both conserved end residues are part of each CDR3. D genes are given only for firm matches. For some rows the clone size is stated as once, few or many, or as a class when expanded; others skip it.

V gene: TRBV14
D gene: NA
J gene: TRBJ2-1
clone size: NA
CDR3 protein: CASSQWRRGGLSNEQFF
CDR3 DNA: TGTGCCAGCAGCCAATGGAGACGAGGAGGGCTCTCAAATGAGCAGTTCTTC

V gene: TRBV28
D gene: TRBD1
J gene: TRBJ1-1
clone size: few
CDR3 protein: CASSPWTGGPDTEAFF
CDR3 DNA: TGTGCCAGCAGTCCTTGGACAGGGGGCCCGGACACTGAAGCTTTCTTT

V gene: TRBV15
D gene: NA
J gene: TRBJ1-6
clone size: NA
CDR3 protein: CATSRDRWSPLHF
CDR3 DNA: TGTGCCACCAGCAGAGACAGGTGGTCCCCCCTCCACTTT

V gene: TRBV7-9
D gene: NA
J gene: TRBJ2-5
clone size: NA
CDR3 protein: CASSFGQGQETQYF
CDR3 DNA: TGTGCCAGCAGCTTTGGGCAGGGCCAAGAGACCCAGTACTTC

V gene: TRBV7-9
D gene: TRBD1
J gene: TRBJ2-7
clone size: few
CDR3 protein: CASSRQGYEQYF
CDR3 DNA: TGTGCCAGCAGCCGACAGGGCTACGAGCAGTACTTC

V gene: TRBV12-3/TRBV12-4
D gene: NA
J gene: TRBJ2-2
clone size: NA
CDR3 protein: CASSRLEVGELFF
CDR3 DNA: TGTGCCAGCAGTCGACTAGAGGTCGGGGAGCTGTTTTTT

V gene: TRBV4-1
D gene: TRBD1
J gene: TRBJ1-1
clone size: NA
CDR3 protein: CASSPSDTQGVDTEAFF
CDR3 DNA: TGCGCCAGCAGCCCCTCGGATACCCAGGGGGTTGACACTGAAGCTTTCTTT

V gene: TRBV27
D gene: NA
J gene: TRBJ1-5
clone size: NA
CDR3 protein: CASSLAGSNQPQHF
CDR3 DNA: TGTGCCAGCAGTTTGGCCGGGAGCAATCAGCCCCAGCATTTT

V gene: TRBV11-3
D gene: NA
J gene: TRBJ2-2
clone size: once
CDR3 protein: CASSLAKGGATGELFF
CDR3 DNA: TGTGCCAGCAGCTTAGCTAAGGGCGGGGCCACCGGGGAGCTGTTTTTT

V gene: TRBV5-8
D gene: NA
J gene: TRBJ2-5
clone size: NA
CDR3 protein: CASSRTGDSLGETQYF
CDR3 DNA: TGTGCCAGCAGCAGAACCGGGGACTCCTTGGGAGAGACCCAGTACTTC

V gene: TRBV19
D gene: NA
J gene: TRBJ1-2
clone size: NA
CDR3 protein: CASSNAGDLRGYTF
CDR3 DNA: TGTGCCAGTAGTAACGCGGGAGACCTTCGGGGCTACACCTTC

V gene: TRBV29-1
D gene: NA
J gene: TRBJ1-2
clone size: NA
CDR3 protein: CSAIFSRRANYGYTF
CDR3 DNA: TGCAGCGCAATCTTCTCTCGGCGGGCTAACTATGGCTACACCTTC

V gene: TRBV7-2
D gene: NA
J gene: TRBJ1-1
clone size: NA
CDR3 protein: CASSLVVTEAFF
CDR3 DNA: TGTGCCAGCAGCTTAGTAGTCACTGAAGCTTTCTTT

V gene: TRBV4-3
D gene: NA
J gene: TRBJ2-7
clone size: NA
CDR3 protein: CASSQVYREGNEQYF
CDR3 DNA: TGCGCCAGCAGCCAAGTCTACCGGGAAGGGAACGAGCAGTACTTC

V gene: TRBV7-3
D gene: TRBD1
J gene: TRBJ1-1
clone size: NA
CDR3 protein: CASSLEGGVSTEAFF
CDR3 DNA: TGTGCCAGCAGCTTAGAAGGGGGCGTAAGTACTGAAGCTTTCTTT

V gene: TRBV9
D gene: NA
J gene: TRBJ1-4
clone size: once
CDR3 protein: CASSVSTDINEKLFF
CDR3 DNA: TGTGCCAGCAGCGTATCGACAGACATTAATGAAAAACTGTTTTTT

V gene: TRBV19
D gene: NA
J gene: TRBJ1-3
clone size: NA
CDR3 protein: CASTEGHSGNTIYF
CDR3 DNA: TGTGCCAGTACTGAGGGACACTCTGGAAACACCATATATTTT

V gene: TRBV29-1
D gene: NA
J gene: TRBJ1-2
clone size: NA
CDR3 protein: CSVQDSFPNYGYTF
CDR3 DNA: TGCAGCGTTCAAGACAGTTTCCCTAACTATGGCTACACCTTC

V gene: TRBV5-1
D gene: NA
J gene: TRBJ1-3
clone size: NA
CDR3 protein: CASSLDPGDPGNTIYF
CDR3 DNA: TGCGCCAGCAGCTTGGATCCAGGGGATCCTGGAAACACCATATATTTT

V gene: TRBV28
D gene: TRBD1
J gene: TRBJ1-1
clone size: NA
CDR3 protein: CASSFGRGSTEAFF
CDR3 DNA: TGTGCCAGCAGTTTTGGCAGGGGGTCTACTGAAGCTTTCTTT

V gene: TRBV28
D gene: NA
J gene: TRBJ2-5
clone size: NA
CDR3 protein: CASIPSGREETQYF
CDR3 DNA: TGTGCCAGCATTCCGTCGGGCAGGGAAGAGACCCAGTACTTC

V gene: TRBV27
D gene: NA
J gene: TRBJ2-7
clone size: NA
CDR3 protein: CASSLSSDTEQYF
CDR3 DNA: TGTGCCAGCAGTTTATCTTCGGACACCGAGCAGTACTTC

V gene: TRBV28
D gene: NA
J gene: TRBJ1-6
clone size: NA
CDR3 protein: CASSAGVFGNSPLHF
CDR3 DNA: TGTGCCAGCAGCGCAGGGGTATTCGGGAATTCACCCCTCCACTTT

V gene: TRBV7-9
D gene: TRBD2
J gene: TRBJ2-7
clone size: NA
CDR3 protein: CASTSGLAGDEQYF
CDR3 DNA: TGTGCCAGCACCTCGGGACTAGCGGGTGACGAGCAGTACTTC

V gene: TRBV6-5
D gene: NA
J gene: TRBJ1-6
clone size: few
CDR3 protein: CASSYSYNSPLHF
CDR3 DNA: TGTGCCAGCAGTTATTCATATAATTCACCCCTCCACTTT

V gene: TRBV7-2
D gene: TRBD1
J gene: TRBJ1-2
clone size: NA
CDR3 protein: CASSLTPQGLVYGYTF
CDR3 DNA: TGTGCCAGCAGCCTAACCCCACAGGGGCTAGTATATGGCTACACCTTC

V gene: TRBV5-4
D gene: TRBD2
J gene: TRBJ2-1
clone size: NA
CDR3 protein: CASSLRVSGTYNEQFF
CDR3 DNA: TGTGCCAGCAGCTTGCGGGTTAGCGGGACCTACAATGAGCAGTTCTTC

V gene: TRBV4-3
D gene: NA
J gene: TRBJ1-5
clone size: NA
CDR3 protein: CASSQEGGQPQHF
CDR3 DNA: TGCGCCAGCAGCCAAGAGGGGGGTCAGCCCCAGCATTTT

V gene: TRBV12-3/TRBV12-4
D gene: NA
J gene: TRBJ2-7
clone size: NA
CDR3 protein: CASSLMTGGQYF
CDR3 DNA: TGTGCCAGCAGTTTAATGACAGGAGGACAGTACTTC

V gene: TRBV15
D gene: TRBD2
J gene: TRBJ2-1
clone size: NA
CDR3 protein: CATSRESSGTDNEQFF
CDR3 DNA: TGTGCCACCAGCAGAGAGTCTAGCGGGACCGACAATGAGCAGTTCTTC

V gene: TRBV2
D gene: TRBD2
J gene: TRBJ2-4
clone size: NA
CDR3 protein: CASSGTSGGALAKNIQYF
CDR3 DNA: TGTGCCAGCAGTGGAACTAGCGGGGGGGCTCTAGCCAAAAACATTCAGTACTTC

V gene: TRBV11-3
D gene: NA
J gene: TRBJ2-2
clone size: NA
CDR3 protein: CASSRGRGTRELFF
CDR3 DNA: TGTGCCAGCAGCCGTGGACGGGGTACAAGGGAGCTGTTTTTT

V gene: TRBV28
D gene: NA
J gene: TRBJ1-5
clone size: NA
CDR3 protein: CASSSGNQPQHF
CDR3 DNA: TGTGCCAGCAGCTCAGGGAATCAGCCCCAGCATTTT

V gene: TRBV7-9
D gene: NA
J gene: TRBJ1-6
clone size: NA
CDR3 protein: CASSPDRLYSPLHF
CDR3 DNA: TGTGCCAGCAGCCCCGACAGGCTTTATTCACCCCTCCACTTT

V gene: TRBV3-1/TRBV3-2
D gene: NA
J gene: TRBJ1-2
clone size: NA
CDR3 protein: CASSQEGRRGYTF
CDR3 DNA: TGTGCCAGCAGCCAAGAAGGGAGGAGGGGCTACACCTTC

V gene: TRBV15
D gene: TRBD1
J gene: TRBJ1-2
clone size: NA
CDR3 protein: CATSRPTGTGNYGYTF
CDR3 DNA: TGTGCCACCAGCAGACCCACCGGGACAGGGAACTATGGCTACACCTTC

V gene: TRBV2
D gene: TRBD1
J gene: TRBJ1-2
clone size: NA
CDR3 protein: CASSGQDRANYGYTF
CDR3 DNA: TGTGCCAGCAGTGGTCAGGACAGGGCCAACTATGGCTACACCTTC

V gene: TRBV7-9
D gene: TRBD1
J gene: TRBJ1-6
clone size: NA
CDR3 protein: CASSLRGTGTGNSPLHF
CDR3 DNA: TGTGCCAGCAGCTTAAGGGGGACCGGGACAGGGAATTCACCCCTCCACTTT

V gene: TRBV7-2
D gene: NA
J gene: TRBJ1-3
clone size: NA
CDR3 protein: CASTNEGGGGNTIYF
CDR3 DNA: TGTGCCAGCACAAACGAAGGGGGGGGTGGAAACACCATATATTTT

V gene: TRBV28
D gene: TRBD1
J gene: TRBJ2-7
clone size: few
CDR3 protein: CASTNGQGSYEQYF
CDR3 DNA: TGTGCCAGCACCAATGGACAGGGCTCCTACGAGCAGTACTTC

V gene: TRBV6-1
D gene: TRBD2
J gene: TRBJ2-5
clone size: NA
CDR3 protein: CASSEGGGYETQYF
CDR3 DNA: TGTGCCAGCAGTGAAGGGGGGGGGTACGAGACCCAGTACTTC

V gene: TRBV5-4
D gene: TRBD2
J gene: TRBJ2-1
clone size: NA
CDR3 protein: CASSLAGRNEQFF
CDR3 DNA: TGTGCCAGCAGCTTGGCCGGGAGGAATGAGCAGTTCTTC

V gene: TRBV5-1
D gene: NA
J gene: TRBJ1-3
clone size: NA
CDR3 protein: CASSLEGEAGNTIYF
CDR3 DNA: TGCGCCAGCAGCTTGGAGGGGGAAGCTGGAAACACCATATATTTT

V gene: TRBV19
D gene: NA
J gene: TRBJ2-1
clone size: NA
CDR3 protein: CASSISRSSYNEQFF
CDR3 DNA: TGTGCCAGTAGTATAAGCCGTAGCTCCTACAATGAGCAGTTCTTC

V gene: TRBV27
D gene: NA
J gene: TRBJ2-1
clone size: NA
CDR3 protein: CASSLSGGVPGEQFF
CDR3 DNA: TGTGCCAGCAGTTTATCAGGCGGGGTACCCGGTGAGCAGTTCTTC

V gene: TRBV7-9
D gene: NA
J gene: TRBJ2-3
clone size: NA
CDR3 protein: CASSLGGPDTQYF
CDR3 DNA: TGTGCCAGCAGCTTAGGAGGGCCGGATACGCAGTATTTT

V gene: TRBV25-1
D gene: NA
J gene: TRBJ2-3
clone size: NA
CDR3 protein: CASRRQFRTDTQYF
CDR3 DNA: TGTGCCAGCCGGAGACAGTTCAGGACAGATACGCAGTATTTT

V gene: TRBV2
D gene: TRBD1
J gene: TRBJ1-2
clone size: NA
CDR3 protein: CASREQGAANYGYTF
CDR3 DNA: TGTGCCAGCAGGGAACAGGGGGCGGCTAACTATGGCTACACCTTC

V gene: TRBV14
D gene: TRBD1
J gene: TRBJ1-4
clone size: NA
CDR3 protein: CASSRQGGEKLFF
CDR3 DNA: TGTGCCAGCAGCCGACAGGGTGGGGAAAAACTGTTTTTT

V gene: TRBV7-2
D gene: TRBD2
J gene: TRBJ2-7
clone size: few
CDR3 protein: CASSTGLAGGHYEQYF
CDR3 DNA: TGTGCCAGCAGCACGGGACTAGCGGGAGGTCACTACGAGCAGTACTTC

V gene: TRBV15
D gene: NA
J gene: TRBJ2-7
clone size: NA
CDR3 protein: CATMAQGRSYEQYF
CDR3 DNA: TGTGCCACCATGGCCCAGGGGCGCAGCTACGAGCAGTACTTC

V gene: TRBV7-9
D gene: NA
J gene: TRBJ1-2
clone size: NA
CDR3 protein: CASSLAPGNYGYTF
CDR3 DNA: TGTGCCAGCAGCTTAGCTCCCGGGAACTATGGCTACACCTTC

V gene: TRBV5-3
D gene: TRBD1
J gene: TRBJ1-6
clone size: NA
CDR3 protein: CARSLLRTGDRSPLHF
CDR3 DNA: TGTGCCAGAAGCCTCCTTAGGACAGGGGATAGATCACCCCTCCACTTT

V gene: TRBV19
D gene: TRBD2
J gene: TRBJ2-2
clone size: NA
CDR3 protein: CASSIGLAGGYNTGELFF
CDR3 DNA: TGTGCCAGTAGTATTGGACTAGCGGGGGGGTATAACACCGGGGAGCTGTTTTTT

V gene: TRBV19
D gene: NA
J gene: TRBJ2-7
clone size: NA
CDR3 protein: CASSQSGDTYEQYF
CDR3 DNA: TGTGCCAGTAGTCAGAGCGGGGACACCTACGAGCAGTACTTC